The 13 T cell receptor beta chains below all came from one sample that was sequenced in a study of T-cell memory formation after mild COVID-19. TCRdb reprocessed the 5' RACE reads via MiXCR and lists one record per CDR3 protein. The table lists 280,000 or so distinct CDR3 sequences, about a sixth of them singletons. The sequencing input was PBMCs or a T cell subset sorted from them (not recorded which). Every receptor here comes from a young man who had mild COVID-19 (a few samples of this study predate the infection). Cell type and time point are not known.

This chain joins TRBV20-1 and TRBJ1-5; D is ambiguous. This CDR3 spans 12 amino acids. The germline V and J ends were trimmed by 6 bases and 2 bases, with 8 bases remaining between them. Germline loops: CDR1 DFQATT, CDR2 SNEGSKA (reference sequence). CDR3 nucleotide sequence: TGCAGTGCACTCGGGGGCAATCAGCCCCAGCATTTT. The encoded protein is CSALGGNQPQHF.

In this sample, this clonotype turned up a few times. The rearrangement links TRBV5-1 to TRBJ2-2; D is unclear. This CDR3 spans 13 amino acids. The ends were cut back, 5 bases at V and 7 bases at J, with 12 bases in the middle. In germline, CDR1 is SGHRS, CDR2 YFSETQ. The CDR3 DNA is TGCGCCAGCAGTATGGAAATAAGCGGGGAGCTGTTTTTT. This translates into CASSMEISGELFF.

The chain carries TRBV12-3 or TRBV12-4 and TRBJ1-5; 8 bases are shared with TRBD1. The V gene end was trimmed by 3 bases and the J gene end by 7 bases; junction bases not matched to a gene: 8. The length of the CDR3 is 15 residues. CDR3 loop: CASSLGGTGGQPQHF. The CDR3 DNA reads TGTGCCAGCAGTTTGGGCGGGACAGGAGGGCAGCCCCAGCATTTT.

The CDR3 protein is CASSWVKGELFF. CDR3 bases: TGTGCCAGCAGTTGGGTGAAGGGGGAGCTGTTTTTT. The chain links TRBV27 to TRBJ2-2, with D hard to call. In germline, CDR1 is MNHEY, CDR2 SMNVEV (reference sequence). The ends were cut back, 4 bases at V and 8 bases at J, with 8 bases in the middle. There are 12 residues in the CDR3.

The sample holds a few counts of this clonotype. The gene calls are TRBV9 and TRBJ2-3; 8 nucleotides align to TRBD2. This CDR3 contains 15 residues. The trim removed 6 bases at V and 3 bases at J, leaving 9 bases unmatched. The germline gives CDR1 SGDLS, CDR2 YYNGEE. CDR3 loop: CASNPGTRWTDTQYF. Written as DNA, the CDR3 is TGTGCCAGCAACCCCGGGACTAGGTGGACAGATACGCAGTATTTT. Based on the CDR3 plus reference TRBV9 and TRBJ2-3, the full variable domain is DSGVTQTPKHLITATGQRVTLRCSPRSGDLSVYWYQQSLDQGLQFLIQYYNGEERAKGNILERFSAQQFPDLHSELNLSSLELGDSALYFCASNPGTRWTDTQYFGPGTRLTVL.

The chain carries TRBV29-1 and TRBJ2-7, with D perhaps TRBD2 (6 bases). V was shortened by 7 bases and J by 0 bases, with 16 bases between the two germline ends. This CDR3 is 14 amino acids long. Per the germline V gene, CDR1 is SQVTM and CDR2 is ANQGSEA. Written as DNA, the CDR3 is TGCAGCGGGGGGACTTCCCTAAGCTCCTACGAGCAGTACTTC. Residues: CSGGTSLSSYEQYF.

This clonotype was detected only a few times. V and J are TRBV7-3 and TRBJ2-1; weak D call: TRBD2 (5 bases). The CDR3 is 12 residues long. V gave up 0 bases and J gave up 9 bases, with 6 bases separating them. Germline V gene lookup returns CDR1 SGHTA and CDR2 FQGTGA. The CDR3 coding sequence is TGTGCCAGCAGCTTAACAGGGAGTGAGCAGTTCTTC. Encoded protein: CASSLTGSEQFF.

This clonotype has just a few counts. The gene calls are TRBV2 and TRBJ2-1; D is perhaps TRBD1 (5 bases). Germline V lookup: CDR1 SNHLY, CDR2 FYNNEI. With 2 bases removed from V and 8 bases from J, the gap between germline ends came to 19 bases. The CDR3 consists of 16 residues. The CDR3 reads CASSERTPVSVYEQFF. In DNA, the CDR3 is TGTGCCAGCAGTGAAAGGACACCGGTGAGTGTCTATGAGCAGTTCTTC.

This clonotype has a handful of counts. The chain has TRBV18 and TRBJ1-5; 8 positions agree with TRBD1. The length of the CDR3 is 15 residues. Germline trimming cut 3 bases from V and 3 bases from J; bases unmatched to any gene: 4. Looked up from germline, CDR1 is KGHSH and CDR2 is LQKENI. In DNA, the CDR3 is TGTGCCAGCTCACCCATACAGGGGGACAATCAGCCCCAGCATTTT. Translated: CASSPIQGDNQPQHF.

The CDR3 region has the DNA TGTGCCAGCAGTTTAGGACAGGGTCTGGGTGGGGCCAACGTCCTGACTTTC. Amino acid sequence: CASSLGQGLGGANVLTF. This rearrangement joins TRBV12-3 or TRBV12-4 to TRBJ2-6; 7 nucleotides align to TRBD1. This CDR3 has 17 amino acids. Unmatched junction bases numbered 6, after V lost 1 base and J lost 3 bases.

V and J are TRBV19 and TRBJ1-2, with D hard to call. With 1 base removed from V and 10 bases from J, the gap between germline ends came to 7 bases. The CDR3 consists of 11 residues. Germline V gene sequence: CDR1 LNHDA, CDR2 SQIVND (reference sequence). In DNA, the CDR3 is TGTGCCAGTAGTATAGGGGAGGCCTACACCTTC. This sequence encodes CASSIGEAYTF. The full variable domain, its missing parts supplied by reference TRBV19 and TRBJ1-2, is DGGITQSPKYLFRKEGQNVTLSCEQNLNHDAMYWYRQDPGQGLRLIYYSQIVNDFQKGDIAEGYSVSREKKESFPLTVTSAQKNPTAFYLCASSIGEAYTFGSGTRLTVV.

V usage is TRBV11-2 and J usage is TRBJ2-5, with D possibly being TRBD1 or TRBD2 (5 bases each). V lost 1 base and J 4 bases, leaving 19 bases between the germline ends. There are 17 residues in the CDR3. The germline CDR1 and CDR2 sequences are SGHAT and FQNNGV. DNA for the CDR3: TGTGCCAGCAGCTTAGGTTCCCTTGGGTCGAGGGGAGAGACCCAGTACTTC. It yields the protein CASSLGSLGSRGETQYF.

The chain employs TRBV7-2 and TRBJ2-1; no firm D call. Germline V gene lookup returns CDR1 SGHTA and CDR2 FQGNSA. The length of the CDR3 is 16 residues. V was shortened by 2 bases and J by 2 bases, with 13 bases between the two germline ends. The CDR3 reads CASSLRPTVTYNEQFF. CDR3 in DNA: TGTGCCAGCAGCTTAAGACCTACCGTAACCTACAATGAGCAGTTCTTC.